A single TCR beta chain is shown here with its context. There are 16 residues in the CDR3. V lost 5 bases to trimming and J lost 1 base; unmatched junction nucleotides: 6. Germline CDR1 SGHAT, CDR2 FQNNGV. This record belongs to a study of blood T cell repertoires in COVID-19. Generated by immunoSEQ multiplex PCR, the TCRdb table keeps only in-frame clones and is missing some. This table has fewer than 350,000 clones, approximately 87% appearing once. The sequenced sample was peripheral blood. The chain recombines TRBV11-2 with TRBJ2-5; TRBD2 matches at 11 bases. This sequence originates from a woman between 50 and 59 years old who had recovered from COVID-19. The CDR3 sequence is CASSRIAGGPQETQYF. The CDR3 DNA follows: TGTGCCAGCAGCCGCATAGCGGGGGGGCCCCAAGAGACCCAGTACTTC.